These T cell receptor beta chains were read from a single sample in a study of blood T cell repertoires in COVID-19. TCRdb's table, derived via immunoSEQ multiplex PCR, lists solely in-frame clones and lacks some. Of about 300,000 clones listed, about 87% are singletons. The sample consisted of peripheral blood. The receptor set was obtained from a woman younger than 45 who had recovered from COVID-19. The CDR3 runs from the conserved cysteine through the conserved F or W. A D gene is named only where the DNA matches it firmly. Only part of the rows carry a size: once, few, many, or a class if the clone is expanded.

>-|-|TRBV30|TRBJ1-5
TGTGCCTGGAGGGATCCCAGGGGTAGCAATCAGCCCCAGCATTTT
CAWRDPRGSNQPQHF
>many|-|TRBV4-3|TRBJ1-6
TGCGCCAGCAGCCAAGATCCCCAGGGTTGGAATTCACCCCTCCACTTT
CASSQDPQGWNSPLHF
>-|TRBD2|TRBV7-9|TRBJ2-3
TGTGCCAGCAGCGCGATAGCTACGGGGGGGCGAGGCACAGATACGCAGTATTTT
CASSAIATGGRGTDTQYF
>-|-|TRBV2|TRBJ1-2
TGTGCCAGCAGTCCCCCCGGGACATACTATGGCTACACCTTC
CASSPPGTYYGYTF
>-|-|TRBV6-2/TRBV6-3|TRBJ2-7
TGTGCCAGCAGTTGGTTCAGGCTGGGCGAGCAGTACTTC
CASSWFRLGEQYF
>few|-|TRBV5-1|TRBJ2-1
TGCGCCAGCACCCCGGAGCTGGCCTACAATGAGCAGTTCTTC
CASTPELAYNEQFF
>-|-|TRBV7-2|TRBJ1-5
TGTGCCAGCAGCTTGCAGGGGTTGGGTCAGCCCCAGCATTTT
CASSLQGLGQPQHF
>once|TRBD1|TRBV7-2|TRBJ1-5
TGTGCCAGCAGCTTAGCGCAGGGGGCCCTGGAGCCCCAGCATTTT
CASSLAQGALEPQHF
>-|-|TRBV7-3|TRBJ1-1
TGTGCCAGCAGTCGTTTCCCTCTGACAGGGAACACTGAAGCTTTCTTT
CASSRFPLTGNTEAFF
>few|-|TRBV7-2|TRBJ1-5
TGTGCCAGCAGCTTAGGGTTTACAGGGCCCCAGCATTTT
CASSLGFTGPQHF
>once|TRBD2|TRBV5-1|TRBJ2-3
TGCGCCAGCAGCTTCGAAAGCGGGGTTAGCACAGATACGCAGTATTTT
CASSFESGVSTDTQYF
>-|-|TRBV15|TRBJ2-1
TGTGCCACCAGCAGAGGCGGGGGCGACAACAATGAGCAGTTCTTC
CATSRGGGDNNEQFF
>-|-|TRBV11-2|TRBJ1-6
TGTGCCAGCACCCCCGCAGGGTTGAATTCACCCCTCCACTTT
CASTPAGLNSPLHF
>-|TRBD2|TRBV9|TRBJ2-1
TGTGCCAGCAGCGTCACTAGCGACTTCTACAATGAGCAGTTCTTC
CASSVTSDFYNEQFF
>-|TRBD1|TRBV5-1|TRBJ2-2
TGCGCCAGCTGGACTGGACAGGGGGCGACCGGGGAGCTGTTTTTT
CASWTGQGATGELFF
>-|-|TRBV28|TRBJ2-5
TGTGCCAGCAGTTTAACGGACCAAGAGACCCAGTACTTC
CASSLTDQETQYF
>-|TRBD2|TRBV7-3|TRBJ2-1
TGTGCCAGCAGCCCCAGGGGTGCGGGGGGGACCGCTGGGGAGCAGTTCTTC
CASSPRGAGGTAGEQFF
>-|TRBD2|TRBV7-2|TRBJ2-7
TGTGCCAGCAGCCCAAGACTAGCGGGGGGGCTCTACGAGCAGTACTTC
CASSPRLAGGLYEQYF
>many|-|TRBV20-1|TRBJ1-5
TGCAGTGCTAGTGACACTGATAGCAATCAGCCCCAGCATTTT
CSASDTDSNQPQHF
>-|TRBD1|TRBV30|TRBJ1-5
TGTGCCTGGAGTTTGGACAGGGCTCAGCCCCAGCATTTT
CAWSLDRAQPQHF
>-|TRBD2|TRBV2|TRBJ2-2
TGTGCCAGCAGAAAGCGGGGGGCCGACACCGGGGAGCTGTTTTTT
CASRKRGADTGELFF
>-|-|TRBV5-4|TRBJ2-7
TGTGCCAGCAGCCCCGGAGGGCGGTCCTACGAGCAGTACTTC
CASSPGGRSYEQYF
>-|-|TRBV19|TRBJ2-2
TGTGCCAGTCCAGGGGAAACCGGGGAGCTGTTTTTT
CASPGETGELFF
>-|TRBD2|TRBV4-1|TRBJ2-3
TGCGCCAGCAGCCAGGGACTAGCGGGGTCAGGAGATACGCAGTATTTT
CASSQGLAGSGDTQYF
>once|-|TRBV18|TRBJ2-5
TGTGCCAGCTCACAAGGGGCTGCGGGGGAGACCCAGTACTTC
CASSQGAAGETQYF
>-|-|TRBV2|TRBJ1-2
TGTGCCAGCACTGGGCAGGGGTTTGGCTACACCTTC
CASTGQGFGYTF
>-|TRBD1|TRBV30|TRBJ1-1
TGTGCCTGGAGAGACAGGGTGAACACTGAAGCTTTCTTT
CAWRDRVNTEAFF
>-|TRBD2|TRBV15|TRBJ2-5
TGTGCCACCACGCGGGGGGTTAGTGGGCAAGAGACCCAGTACTTC
CATTRGVSGQETQYF
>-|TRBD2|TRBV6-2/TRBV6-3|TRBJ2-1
TGTGCCAGCAGTTTCCCGACCGGGACTAGCATCCCCAATGAGCAGTTCTTC
CASSFPTGTSIPNEQFF
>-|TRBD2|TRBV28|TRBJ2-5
TGTGCCAGCAGATGGGGAAGAGCGGGGGTGCGGGAGACCCAGTACTTC
CASRWGRAGVRETQYF
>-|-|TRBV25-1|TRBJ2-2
TGTGCCAGCAGTGATGCCGCCACAAACACCGGGGAGCTGTTTTTT
CASSDAATNTGELFF
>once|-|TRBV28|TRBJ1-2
TGTGCCAGCAGTTTCAGCGACTATGGCTACACCTTC
CASSFSDYGYTF
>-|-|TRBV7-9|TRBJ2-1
TGTGCCAGCAGCGGAGCTGTTCTGAGAGTTGGCAATGAGCAGTTCTTC
CASSGAVLRVGNEQFF
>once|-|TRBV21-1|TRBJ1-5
TGTGCCAGCAGCCCGGGGACAGGGAATAGCAATCAGCCCCAGCATTTT
CASSPGTGNSNQPQHF
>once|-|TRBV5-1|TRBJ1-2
TGCGCCAGCAGCTTGGGTGGAACAGATAACTATGGCTACACCTTC
CASSLGGTDNYGYTF
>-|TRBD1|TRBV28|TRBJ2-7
TGTGCCAGCAGTCGCAGACAGGGGGAGGCCTACGAGCAGTACTTC
CASSRRQGEAYEQYF
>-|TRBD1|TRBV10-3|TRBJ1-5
TGTGCCACCACCGGGACAGCAAATCAGCCCCAGCATTTT
CATTGTANQPQHF
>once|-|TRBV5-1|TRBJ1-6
TGCGCCAGCAGCTTGATGACAGGACAAGAATCACCCCTCCACTTT
CASSLMTGQESPLHF
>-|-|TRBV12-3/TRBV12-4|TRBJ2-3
TGTGCCAGCACCACTATATGGCTTAAGGCGCAGTATTTT
CASTTIWLKAQYF
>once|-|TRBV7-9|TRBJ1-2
TGTGCCAGCAGCCCAAAGGTCAGGGTAATAACGTCCGATGACTATGGCTACACCTTC
CASSPKVRVITSDDYGYTF
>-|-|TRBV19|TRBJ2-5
TGTGCCAGTACCCCCCGGGGGACAGAGACCCAGTACTTC
CASTPRGTETQYF
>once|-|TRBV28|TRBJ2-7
TGTGCCAGCAGCTCCATCTACCTAAGCCGCTACGAGCAGTACTTC
CASSSIYLSRYEQYF
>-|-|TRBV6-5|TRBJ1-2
TGTGCCAGCAGTTACGTGAAGGGTGGGAGCTATGGCTACACCTTC
CASSYVKGGSYGYTF
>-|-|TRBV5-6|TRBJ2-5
TGTGCCAGCAGCAGCCAGGGCCACCAAGAGACCCAGTACTTC
CASSSQGHQETQYF
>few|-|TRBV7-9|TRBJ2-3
TGTGCCAGCAGCTTATGGTATAGAACCACAGATACGCAGTATTTT
CASSLWYRTTDTQYF
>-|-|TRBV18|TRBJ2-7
TGTGCCAGCTCCCCCAGTGGGGGCATCCGCTCCTACGAGCAGTACTTC
CASSPSGGIRSYEQYF
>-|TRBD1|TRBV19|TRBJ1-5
TGTGCCAGTACCGTTCGCTGGACAGGGGGCGACCAGCCCCAGCATTTT
CASTVRWTGGDQPQHF